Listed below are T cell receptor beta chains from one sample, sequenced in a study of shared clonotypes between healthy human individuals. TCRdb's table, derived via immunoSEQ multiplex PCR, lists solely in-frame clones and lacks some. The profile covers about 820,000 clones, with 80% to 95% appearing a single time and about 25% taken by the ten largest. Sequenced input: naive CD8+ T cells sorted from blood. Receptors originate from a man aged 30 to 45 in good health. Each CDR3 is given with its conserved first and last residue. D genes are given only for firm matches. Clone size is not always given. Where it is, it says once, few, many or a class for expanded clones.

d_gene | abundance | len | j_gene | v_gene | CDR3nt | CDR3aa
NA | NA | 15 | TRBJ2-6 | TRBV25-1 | TGTGCCAGCAGTGAACCCCAATCTGGGGCCAACGTCCTGACTTTC | CASSEPQSGANVLTF
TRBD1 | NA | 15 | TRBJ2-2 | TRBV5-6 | TGTGCCAGCAGCTTGGGGGACAGCGAACACCGGGGAGCTGTTTTT | CASSLGDSEHRGAVF
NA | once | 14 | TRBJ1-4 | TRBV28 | TGTGCCAGCAGTCACAGCGTCCGGTATGAAAAACTGTTTTTT | CASSHSVRYEKLFF
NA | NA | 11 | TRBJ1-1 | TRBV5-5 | TGTGCCAGCAGCTTATCCCTTCTTACTTTCTTT | CASSLSLLTFF
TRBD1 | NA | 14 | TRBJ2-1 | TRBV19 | TGTGCTACCGCCTGGGGACAGGGGGCCAATGAGCAGTTCTTC | CATAWGQGANEQFF
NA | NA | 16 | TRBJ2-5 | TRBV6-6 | TGTGCCAGCAGTTACGAGGGCGACCGTCCTCAAGAGACCCAGTACTTC | CASSYEGDRPQETQYF
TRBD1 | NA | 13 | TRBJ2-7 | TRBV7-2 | TGTGCCAGCAGCGAAGACAGGGGGAACGAGCAGTACTTC | CASSEDRGNEQYF
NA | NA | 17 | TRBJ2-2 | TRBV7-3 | TGTGCCAGCAGCTTAGGTCCCGGTTATTCGAACACCGGGGAGCTGTTTTTT | CASSLGPGYSNTGELFF
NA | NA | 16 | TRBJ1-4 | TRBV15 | TGTGCCACCAGCAGTCCACAGCGAAACTCTAATGAAAAACTGTTTTTT | CATSSPQRNSNEKLFF
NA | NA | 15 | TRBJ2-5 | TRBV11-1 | TGTGCCAGCAGCGCTTTATTTCTGGGGGGAGAGACCCAGTACTTC | CASSALFLGGETQYF
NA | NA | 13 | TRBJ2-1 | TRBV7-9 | TGTGCCAGCAGCCTTTGGGACTCCAATGAGCAGTTCTTC | CASSLWDSNEQFF
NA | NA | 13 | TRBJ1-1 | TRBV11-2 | TGTGCCAGCAGCTTAGCACAGCACACTGAAGCTTTCTTT | CASSLAQHTEAFF
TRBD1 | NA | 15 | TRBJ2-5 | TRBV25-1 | TGTGCCAGCAGTGAAGAGACAGGGGAACAAGAGACCCAGTACTTC | CASSEETGEQETQYF
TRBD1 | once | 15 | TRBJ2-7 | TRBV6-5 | TGTGCCAGCAGTCCGACGACAGGGCTAGCTTACGAGCAGTACTTC | CASSPTTGLAYEQYF
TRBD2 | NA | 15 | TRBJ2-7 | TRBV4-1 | TGCGCCAGCAGCCCCTACGCGGGGGACTTCTACGAGCAGTACTTC | CASSPYAGDFYEQYF
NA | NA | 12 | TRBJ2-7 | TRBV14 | TGTGCCAGCAGCCAGGGTCACTACGAGCAGTACTTC | CASSQGHYEQYF
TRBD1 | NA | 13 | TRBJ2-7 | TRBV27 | TGTGCCAGCAGTTTACAGGGGGCCTACGAGCAGTACTTC | CASSLQGAYEQYF
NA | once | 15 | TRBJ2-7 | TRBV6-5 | TGTGCCAGCAGTACCCTGCGGGGGCCCACCTACGAGCAGTACTTC | CASSTLRGPTYEQYF
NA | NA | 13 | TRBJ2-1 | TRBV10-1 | TGCGCCAGCAGTGAACAAGCCGACAATGAGCAGTTCTTC | CASSEQADNEQFF
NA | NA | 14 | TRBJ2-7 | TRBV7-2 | TGTGCCAGCAGCACCGGGACCTACACCTACGAGCAGTACTTC | CASSTGTYTYEQYF
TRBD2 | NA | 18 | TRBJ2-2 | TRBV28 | TGTGCCAGCAGTCCCCTCCCGAAGCGGGAGGTGTACACCGGGGAGCTGTTTTTT | CASSPLPKREVYTGELFF
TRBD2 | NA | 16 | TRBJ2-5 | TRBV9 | TGTGCCAGCAGCGAAAGAACTAGCGGGAGGGAAGAGACCCAGTACTTC | CASSERTSGREETQYF
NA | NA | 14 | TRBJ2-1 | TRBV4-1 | TGCGCCAGCACCCAACGGTTCGGCTTCAATGAGCAGTTCTTC | CASTQRFGFNEQFF
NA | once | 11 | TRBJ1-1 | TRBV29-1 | TGCAGCGTTATGACGTACGCTGAAGCTTTCTTT | CSVMTYAEAFF
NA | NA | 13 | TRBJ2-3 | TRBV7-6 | TGTGCCAGCAGCCCCCCAGTTTCAGATACGCAGTATTTT | CASSPPVSDTQYF
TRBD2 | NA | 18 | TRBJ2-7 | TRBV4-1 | TGCGCCAGCAGCCAAGTGCCGGGACTAGCGGGAGCTGACTACGAGCAGTACTTC | CASSQVPGLAGADYEQYF
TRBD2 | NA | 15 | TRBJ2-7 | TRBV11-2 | TGTGCCAGTTTCTCAGCGGGAGGAAACTCCTACGAGCAGTACTTC | CASFSAGGNSYEQYF
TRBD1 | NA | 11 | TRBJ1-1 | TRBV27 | TGTGCCAGCAGTCCCGGGACAGGGGCTTTCTTT | CASSPGTGAFF
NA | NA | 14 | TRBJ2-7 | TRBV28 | TGTGCCAGCAGTTTACTAACAGGGTCCCACGAGCAGTACTTC | CASSLLTGSHEQYF
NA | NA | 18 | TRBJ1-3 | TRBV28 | TGTGCCAGCACCCCTCCCCCGTGGGGGGCTTTTGCTGGAAACACCATATATTTT | CASTPPPWGAFAGNTIYF
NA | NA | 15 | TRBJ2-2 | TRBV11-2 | TGTGCCAGCAGCCCTGACAGGTGGGACACCGGGGAGCTGTTTTTT | CASSPDRWDTGELFF
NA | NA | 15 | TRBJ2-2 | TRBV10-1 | TGCGCCAGCAGTGAGTCGGTGGGGAAAATCGGGGAGCTGTTTTTT | CASSESVGKIGELFF
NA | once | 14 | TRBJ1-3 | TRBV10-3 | TGTGCCATCAGTGAGAGTGGGACAACAAACACCATATATTTT | CAISESGTTNTIYF
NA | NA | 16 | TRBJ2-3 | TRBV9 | TGTGCCAGCAGTTGGGGGGAACAGGAGAACACAGATACGCAGTATTTT | CASSWGEQENTDTQYF
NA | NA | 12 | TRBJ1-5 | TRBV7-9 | TGTGCCAGCAGCTTAGCTAAGCAGCCCCAGCATTTT | CASSLAKQPQHF
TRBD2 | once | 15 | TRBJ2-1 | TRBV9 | TGTGCCAGCAGCGCGAGCGGGGGCTCCTACAATGAGCAGTTCTTC | CASSASGGSYNEQFF
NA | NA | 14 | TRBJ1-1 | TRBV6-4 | TGTGCCAGCCGCCTTCACACTCTGAACACTGAAGCTTTCTTT | CASRLHTLNTEAFF
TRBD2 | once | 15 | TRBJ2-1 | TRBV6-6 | TGTGCCAGCACCAAACTAGCGGGAGGGGCCAATGAGCAGTTCTTC | CASTKLAGGANEQFF
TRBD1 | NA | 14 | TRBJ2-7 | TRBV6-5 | TGTGCCAGCAGTTACACGACAGGGGCCTACGAGCAGTACTTC | CASSYTTGAYEQYF
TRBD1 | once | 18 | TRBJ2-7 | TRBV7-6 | TGTGCCAGCAGCTCCCCAGATACCGGGACAGACCTTCCCTACGAGCAGTACTTC | CASSSPDTGTDLPYEQYF
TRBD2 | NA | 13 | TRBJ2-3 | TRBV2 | TGTGCCAGCACAGGCGGGAGTGGGAATACGCAGTATTTT | CASTGGSGNTQYF